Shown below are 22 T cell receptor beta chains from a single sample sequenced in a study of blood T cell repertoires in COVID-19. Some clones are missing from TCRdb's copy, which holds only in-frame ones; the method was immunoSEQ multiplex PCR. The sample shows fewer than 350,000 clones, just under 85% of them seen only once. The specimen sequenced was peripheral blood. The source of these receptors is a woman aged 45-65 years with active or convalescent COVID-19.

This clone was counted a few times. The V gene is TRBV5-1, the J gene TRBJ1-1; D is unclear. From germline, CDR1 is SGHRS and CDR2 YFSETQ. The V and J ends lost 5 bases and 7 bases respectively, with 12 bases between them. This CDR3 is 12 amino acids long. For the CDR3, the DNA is TGCGCCAGCAGTTCGGACGGAGGTGAAGCTTTCTTT. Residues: CASSSDGGEAFF.

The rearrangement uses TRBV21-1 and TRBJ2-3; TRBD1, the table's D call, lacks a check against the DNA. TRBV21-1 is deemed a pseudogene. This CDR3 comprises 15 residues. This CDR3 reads CASSPPGALTDTQYF. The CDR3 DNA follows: TGTGCCAGCAGCCCCCCAGGGGCACTCACAGATACGCAGTATTTT.

CDR3 DNA: TGTGCCAGTAGTATTGGCGGGAGTGGGAGCGATGAGCAGTTCTTC. Its translation is CASSIGGSGSDEQFF. The V call is TRBV19, the J call TRBJ2-1, with 7 bases lining up with TRBD2. The trim removed 3 bases at V and 8 bases at J, leaving 10 bases unmatched. The CDR3 loop spans 15 amino acids. CDR1 LNHDA and CDR2 SQIVND come from the germline V gene (reference sequence).

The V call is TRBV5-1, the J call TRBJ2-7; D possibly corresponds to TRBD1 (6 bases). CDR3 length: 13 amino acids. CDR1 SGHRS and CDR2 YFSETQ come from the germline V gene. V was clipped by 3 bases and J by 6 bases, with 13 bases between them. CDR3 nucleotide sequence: TGCGCCAGCAGCTGGGGACCCAGGGGCGAGCAGTACTTC. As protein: CASSWGPRGEQYF.

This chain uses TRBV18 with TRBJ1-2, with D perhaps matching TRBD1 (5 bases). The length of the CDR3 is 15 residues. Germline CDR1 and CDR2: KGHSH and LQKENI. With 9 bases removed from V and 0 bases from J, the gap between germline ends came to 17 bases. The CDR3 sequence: CASTLGGNPNYGYTF. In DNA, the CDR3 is TGTGCCAGTACCCTCGGGGGAAACCCTAACTATGGCTACACCTTC.

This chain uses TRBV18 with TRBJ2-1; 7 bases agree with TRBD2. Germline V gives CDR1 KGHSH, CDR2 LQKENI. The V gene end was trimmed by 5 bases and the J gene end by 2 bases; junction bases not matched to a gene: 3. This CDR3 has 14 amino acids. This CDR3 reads CASSASGAYNEQFF. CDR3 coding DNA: TGTGCCAGCTCAGCCAGCGGGGCCTACAATGAGCAGTTCTTC.

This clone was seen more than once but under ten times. This CDR3 reads CASSRAGGSYNEQFF. CDR3 sequence (DNA): TGTGCCAGCAGCAGAGCGGGAGGTTCCTACAATGAGCAGTTCTTC. This chain uses TRBV6-5 with TRBJ2-1, with 9 bases matching TRBD2. The CDR3 runs 15 residues. The trim removed 6 bases at V and 1 base at J, leaving 4 bases unmatched. Per the germline V gene, CDR1 is MNHEY and CDR2 is SVGAGI.

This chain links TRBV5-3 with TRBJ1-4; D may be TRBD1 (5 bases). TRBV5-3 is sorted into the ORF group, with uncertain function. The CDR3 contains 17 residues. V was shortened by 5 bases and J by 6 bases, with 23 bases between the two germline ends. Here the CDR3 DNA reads TGTGCCAGAAGGAAAGCAGGGCTCGGGGGTAATTATGAAAAACTGTTTTTT. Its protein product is CARRKAGLGGNYEKLFF.

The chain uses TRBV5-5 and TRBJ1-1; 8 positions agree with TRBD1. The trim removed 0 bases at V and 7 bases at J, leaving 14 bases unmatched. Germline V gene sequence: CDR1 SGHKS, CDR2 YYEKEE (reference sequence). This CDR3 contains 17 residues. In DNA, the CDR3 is TGTGCCAGCAGCTTGGAGGGCCCCGGACAGGGAAAGGGTGAAGCTTTCTTT. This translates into CASSLEGPGQGKGEAFF.

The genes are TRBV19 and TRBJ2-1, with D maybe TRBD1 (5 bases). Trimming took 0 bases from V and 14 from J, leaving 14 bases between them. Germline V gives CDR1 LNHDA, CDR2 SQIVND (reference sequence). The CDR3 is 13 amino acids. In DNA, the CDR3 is TGTGCCAGTAGTATAGATATCAGGGTAGGGAAGTTCTTC. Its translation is CASSIDIRVGKFF.

CDR3 loop: CASSLNRGGNEQFF. In nucleotides, the CDR3 is TGTGCCAGCAGCTTAAACAGGGGCGGCAATGAGCAGTTCTTC. The V gene is TRBV13, the J gene TRBJ2-1, with TRBD1 identical over 7 bases. In germline, CDR1 is PRHDT, CDR2 FYEKMQ (reference sequence). V shed 2 bases, J shed 6 bases, and the junction held 4 bases outside the gene matches. The CDR3 has 14 amino acids.

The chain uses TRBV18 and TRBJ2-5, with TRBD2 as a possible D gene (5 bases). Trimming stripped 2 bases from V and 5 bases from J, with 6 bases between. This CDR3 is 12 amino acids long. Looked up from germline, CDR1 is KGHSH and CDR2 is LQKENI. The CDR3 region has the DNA TGTGCCAGCTCACCAGGGGAGGAGACCCAGTACTTC. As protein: CASSPGEETQYF.

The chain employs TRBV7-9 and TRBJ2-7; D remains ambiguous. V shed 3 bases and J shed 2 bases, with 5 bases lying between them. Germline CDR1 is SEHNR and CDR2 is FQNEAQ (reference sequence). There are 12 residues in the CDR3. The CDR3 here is CASSFDTYEQYF. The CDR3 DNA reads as TGTGCCAGCAGCTTTGACACCTACGAGCAGTACTTC.

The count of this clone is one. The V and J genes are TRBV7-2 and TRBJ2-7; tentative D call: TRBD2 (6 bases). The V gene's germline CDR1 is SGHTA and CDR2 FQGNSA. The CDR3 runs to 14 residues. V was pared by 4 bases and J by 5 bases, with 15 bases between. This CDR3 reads CASSSGLKTHEQYF. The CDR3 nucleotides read TGTGCCAGCAGCTCGGGACTCAAAACCCACGAGCAGTACTTC.

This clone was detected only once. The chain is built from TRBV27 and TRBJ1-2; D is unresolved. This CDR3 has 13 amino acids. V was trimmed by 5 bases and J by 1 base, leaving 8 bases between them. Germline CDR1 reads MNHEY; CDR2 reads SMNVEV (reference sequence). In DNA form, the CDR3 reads TGTGCCAGCAGTCTGAGGTATAACTATGGCTACACCTTC. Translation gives CASSLRYNYGYTF.

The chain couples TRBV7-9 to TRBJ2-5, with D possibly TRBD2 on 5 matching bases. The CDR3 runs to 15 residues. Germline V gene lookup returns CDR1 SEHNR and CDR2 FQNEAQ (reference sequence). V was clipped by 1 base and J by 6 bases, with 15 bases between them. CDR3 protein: CASSLERAGPKTQYF. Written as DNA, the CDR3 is TGTGCCAGCAGCTTAGAAAGGGCGGGTCCCAAGACCCAGTACTTC.

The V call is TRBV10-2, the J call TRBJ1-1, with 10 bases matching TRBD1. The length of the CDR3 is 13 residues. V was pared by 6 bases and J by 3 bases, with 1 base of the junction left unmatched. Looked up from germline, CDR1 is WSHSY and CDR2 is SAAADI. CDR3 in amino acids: CASRGQGDTEAFF. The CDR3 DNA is TGCGCCAGCAGAGGACAGGGGGACACTGAAGCTTTCTTT.

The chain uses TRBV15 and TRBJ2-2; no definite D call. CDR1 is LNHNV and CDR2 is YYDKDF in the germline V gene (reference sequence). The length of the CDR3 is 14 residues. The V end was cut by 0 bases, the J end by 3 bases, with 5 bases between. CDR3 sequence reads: CATSRDIHTGELFF. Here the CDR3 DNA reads TGTGCCACCAGCAGAGATATCCACACCGGGGAGCTGTTTTTT.

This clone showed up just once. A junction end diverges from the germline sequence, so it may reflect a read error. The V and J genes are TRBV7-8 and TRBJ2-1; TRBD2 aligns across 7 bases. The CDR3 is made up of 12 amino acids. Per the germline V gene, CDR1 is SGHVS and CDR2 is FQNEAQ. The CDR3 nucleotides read TGTGCCAGCAGCCAGCTAGCGGAGGGGATGGTCTTC. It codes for CASSQLAEGMVF. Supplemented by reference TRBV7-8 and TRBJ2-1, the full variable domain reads GAGVSQSPRYKVAKRGQDVALRCDPISGHVSLFWYQQALGQGPEFLTYFQNEAQLDKSGLPSDRFFAERPEGSVSTLKIQRTQQEDSAVYLCASSQLAEGMVFGPGTRLTVL.

CDR3 protein: CASSENRGLSSYNEQFF. Here the CDR3 DNA reads TGTGCCAGCAGCGAGAACAGGGGATTGAGCTCCTACAATGAGCAGTTCTTC. The chain employs TRBV7-9 and TRBJ2-1; 7 bases are a match to TRBD1. This CDR3 is built from 17 residues. V shed 5 bases and J 0 bases; nucleotides not matched to a gene: 10. In germline, CDR1 is SEHNR, CDR2 FQNEAQ (reference sequence).

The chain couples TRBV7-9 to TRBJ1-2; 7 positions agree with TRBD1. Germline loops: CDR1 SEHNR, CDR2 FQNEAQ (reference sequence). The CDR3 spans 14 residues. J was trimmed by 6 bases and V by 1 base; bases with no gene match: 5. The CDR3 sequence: CASSLGAGGNGYTF. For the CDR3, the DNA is TGTGCCAGCAGCTTAGGGGCAGGGGGGAATGGCTACACCTTC.

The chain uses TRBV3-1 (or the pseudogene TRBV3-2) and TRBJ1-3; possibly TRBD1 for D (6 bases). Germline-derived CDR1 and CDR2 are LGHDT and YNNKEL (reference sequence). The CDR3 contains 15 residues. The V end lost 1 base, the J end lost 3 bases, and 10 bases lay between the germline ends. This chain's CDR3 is CASSQVQTGGNTIYF. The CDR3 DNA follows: TGTGCCAGCAGCCAAGTCCAGACAGGTGGAAACACCATATATTTT.